This T cell receptor (beta chain) was documented in a study of shared clonotypes between healthy human individuals. Whole-study results and caveats: A handful of donors had roughly 5.2% of their naive CD4 clonotypes in common.

Trimming cost V 3 bases and J 2 bases, with 14 bases left between them. Germline V lookup: CDR1 LNHDA, CDR2 SQIVND (reference sequence). The CDR3 totals 15 residues. Only in-frame clones appear in the TCRdb table, and some are missing; sequencing was by immunoSEQ multiplex PCR. The data contain about 960,000 clones, 60% to 85% of them seen just once; the ten biggest clones take up approximately 1.5%. On this clone itself: Antigen: not known.

The source is a man aged 18 to 29 in good health. The chain is built from TRBV19 and TRBJ2-7; D is possibly TRBD1 (5 bases). Input material: memory CD4+ T cells sorted from blood. Subset defined: CD45RA-negative fraction. CDR3 sequence: CASSISGARAYEQYF. The CDR3 bases are TGTGCCAGTAGTATTTCTGGCGCCAGGGCCTACGAGCAGTACTTC.